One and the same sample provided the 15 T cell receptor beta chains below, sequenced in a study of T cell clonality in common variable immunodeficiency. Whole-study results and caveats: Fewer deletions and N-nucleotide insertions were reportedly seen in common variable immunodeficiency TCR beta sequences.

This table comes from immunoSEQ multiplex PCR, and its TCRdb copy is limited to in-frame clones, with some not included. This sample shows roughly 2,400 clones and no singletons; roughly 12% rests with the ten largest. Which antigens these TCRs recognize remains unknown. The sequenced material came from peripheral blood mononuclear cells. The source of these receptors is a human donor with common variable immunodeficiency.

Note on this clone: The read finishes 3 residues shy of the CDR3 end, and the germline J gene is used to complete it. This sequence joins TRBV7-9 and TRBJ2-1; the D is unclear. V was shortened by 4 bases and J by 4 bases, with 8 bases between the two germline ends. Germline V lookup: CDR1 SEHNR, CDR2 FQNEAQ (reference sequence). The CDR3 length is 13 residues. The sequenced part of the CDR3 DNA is TGTGCCAGCAGCTCCGACAATTACAATGAG. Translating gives CASSSDNYNE. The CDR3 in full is CASSSDNYNEQFF.

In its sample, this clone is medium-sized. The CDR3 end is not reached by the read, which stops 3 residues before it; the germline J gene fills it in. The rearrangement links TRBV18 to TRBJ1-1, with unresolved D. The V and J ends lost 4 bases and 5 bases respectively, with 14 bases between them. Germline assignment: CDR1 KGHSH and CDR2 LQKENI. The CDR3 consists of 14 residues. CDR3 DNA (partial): TGTGCCAGCTCACAGCAAGAGGCAGGAACTGAA. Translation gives CASSQQEAGTE. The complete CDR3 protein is CASSQQEAGTEAFF.

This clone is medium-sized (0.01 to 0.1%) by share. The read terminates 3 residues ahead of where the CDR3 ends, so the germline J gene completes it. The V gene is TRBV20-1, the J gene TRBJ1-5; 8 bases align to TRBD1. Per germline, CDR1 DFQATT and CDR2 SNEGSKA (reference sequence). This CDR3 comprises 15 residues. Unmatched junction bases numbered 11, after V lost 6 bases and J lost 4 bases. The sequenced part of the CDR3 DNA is TGCAGTGCCACGACAGGGGAAGAGGGAAATCAGCCC. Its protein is CSATTGEEGNQP. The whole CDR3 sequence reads CSATTGEEGNQPQHF.

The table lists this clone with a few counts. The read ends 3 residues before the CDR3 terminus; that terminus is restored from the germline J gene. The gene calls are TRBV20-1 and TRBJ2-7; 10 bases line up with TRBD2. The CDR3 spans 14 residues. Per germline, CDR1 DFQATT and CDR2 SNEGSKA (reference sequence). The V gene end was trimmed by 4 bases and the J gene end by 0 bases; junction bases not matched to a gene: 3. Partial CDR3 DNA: TGCAGTGCTACCCGACTAGCGGGCTCCTACGAG. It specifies CSATRLAGSYE. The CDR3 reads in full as CSATRLAGSYEQYF.

The covered CDR3 bases are TGTGCCAGCAGCTCAACCTCCGGGACACTTGGC. Translated: CASSSTSGTLG. The entire CDR3 protein is CASSSTSGTLGYTF. This sequence joins TRBV7-2 and TRBJ1-2, with D maybe TRBD1 (6 bases). Sequencing ends 3 residues short of the CDR3 end; the germline J gene provides the rest. The CDR3 extends over 14 amino acids. The germline V gene encodes CDR1 SGHTA and CDR2 FQGNSA. V lost 4 bases and J lost 7, with 16 bases in between.

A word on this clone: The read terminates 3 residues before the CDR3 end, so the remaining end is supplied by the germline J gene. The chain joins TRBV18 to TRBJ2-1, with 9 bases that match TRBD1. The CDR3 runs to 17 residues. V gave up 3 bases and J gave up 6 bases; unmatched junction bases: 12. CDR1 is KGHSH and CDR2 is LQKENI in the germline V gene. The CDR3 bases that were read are TGTGCCAGCTCACCGCGAATAGGGGACAGGGCCGGCAATGAG. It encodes CASSPRIGDRAGNE. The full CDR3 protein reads CASSPRIGDRAGNEQFF. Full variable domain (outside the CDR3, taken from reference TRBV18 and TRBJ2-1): NAGVMQNPRHLVRRRGQEARLRCSPMKGHSHVYWYRQLPEEGLKFMVYLQKENIIDESGMPKERFSAEFPKEGPSILRIQQVVRGDSAAYFCASSPRIGDRAGNEQFFGPGTRLTVL.

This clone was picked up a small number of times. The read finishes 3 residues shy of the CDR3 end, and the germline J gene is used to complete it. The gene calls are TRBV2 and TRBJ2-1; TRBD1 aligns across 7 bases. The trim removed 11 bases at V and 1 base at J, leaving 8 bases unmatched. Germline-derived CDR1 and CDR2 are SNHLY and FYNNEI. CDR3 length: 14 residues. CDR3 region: CAGSRDRSYNEQFF. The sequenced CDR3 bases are TGTGCCGGCTCACGGGACAGATCCTACAATGAG.

The part of the CDR3 DNA that was read is TGTGCCAGCAGCCAGATAAGGGGAGTAGACGAAAAA. As protein: CASSQIRGVDEK. The entire CDR3 protein is CASSQIRGVDEKLFF. The chain employs TRBV7-9 and TRBJ1-4; a possible D gene is TRBD1 (5 bases). The read stops 3 residues short of the end of the CDR3; the missing end is completed from the germline J gene. V lost 5 bases, J lost 8 bases, and 18 bases lay in between. Looked up from germline, CDR1 is SEHNR and CDR2 is FQNEAQ (reference sequence). CDR3 length equals 15 residues.

The CDR3 loop is CASSQQGSFTDTQYF. CDR3 DNA (partial): TGTGCCAGTAGCCAACAGGGTTCTTTCACAGATACG. The chain combines TRBV19 with TRBJ2-3; a weak D match, TRBD1 (6 bases). The CDR3 extends 3 residues past the end of the read, so its final part is completed from the germline J gene. The V and J ends lost 6 bases and 2 bases respectively, with 15 bases between them. CDR3 length equals 15 residues. Germline loops: CDR1 LNHDA, CDR2 SQIVND (reference sequence). Full variable domain (rest looked up from reference TRBV19 and TRBJ2-3): DGGITQSPKYLFRKEGQNVTLSCEQNLNHDAMYWYRQDPGQGLRLIYYSQIVNDFQKGDIAEGYSVSREKKESFPLTVTSAQKNPTAFYLCASSQQGSFTDTQYFGPGTRLTVL.

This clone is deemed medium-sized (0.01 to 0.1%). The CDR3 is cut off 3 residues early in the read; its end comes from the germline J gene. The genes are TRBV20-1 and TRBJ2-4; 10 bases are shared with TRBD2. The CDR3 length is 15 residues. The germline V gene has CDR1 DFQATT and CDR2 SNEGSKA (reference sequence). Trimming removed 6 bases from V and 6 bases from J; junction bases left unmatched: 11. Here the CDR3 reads CSASRFTSGINIQYF. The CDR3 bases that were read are TGCAGTGCCTCTAGGTTCACTAGCGGGATAAACATT.

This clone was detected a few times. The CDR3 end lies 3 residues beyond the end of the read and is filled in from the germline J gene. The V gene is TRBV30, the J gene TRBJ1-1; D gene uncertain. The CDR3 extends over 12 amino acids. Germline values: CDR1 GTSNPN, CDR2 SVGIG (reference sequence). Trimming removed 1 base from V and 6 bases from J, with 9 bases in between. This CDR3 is CAWSERYAEAFF. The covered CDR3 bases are TGTGCCTGGAGTGAGCGATACGCTGAA. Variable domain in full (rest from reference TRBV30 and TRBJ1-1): SQTIHQWPATLVQPVGSPLSLECTVEGTSNPNLYWYRQAAGRGLQLLFYSVGIGQISSEVPQNLSASRPQDRQFILSSKKLLLSDSGFYLCAWSERYAEAFFGQGTRLTVV.

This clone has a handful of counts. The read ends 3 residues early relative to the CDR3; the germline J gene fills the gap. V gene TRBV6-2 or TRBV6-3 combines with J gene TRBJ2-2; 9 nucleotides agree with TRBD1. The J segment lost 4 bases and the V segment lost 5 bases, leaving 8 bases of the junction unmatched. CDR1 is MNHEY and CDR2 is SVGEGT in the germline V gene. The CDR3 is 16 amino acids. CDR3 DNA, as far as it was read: TGTGCCAGCAGTCGCTTGACAGGGGGAAGCACCGGGGAG. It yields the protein CASSRLTGGSTGE. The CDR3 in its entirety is CASSRLTGGSTGELFF.

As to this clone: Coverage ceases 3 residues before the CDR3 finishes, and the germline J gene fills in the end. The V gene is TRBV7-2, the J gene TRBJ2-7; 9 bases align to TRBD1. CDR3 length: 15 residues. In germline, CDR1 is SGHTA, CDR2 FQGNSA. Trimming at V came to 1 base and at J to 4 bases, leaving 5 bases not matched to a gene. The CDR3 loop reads CASSLVAGQGYEQYF. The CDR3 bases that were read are TGTGCCAGCAGCTTAGTGGCGGGACAGGGTTACGAG.

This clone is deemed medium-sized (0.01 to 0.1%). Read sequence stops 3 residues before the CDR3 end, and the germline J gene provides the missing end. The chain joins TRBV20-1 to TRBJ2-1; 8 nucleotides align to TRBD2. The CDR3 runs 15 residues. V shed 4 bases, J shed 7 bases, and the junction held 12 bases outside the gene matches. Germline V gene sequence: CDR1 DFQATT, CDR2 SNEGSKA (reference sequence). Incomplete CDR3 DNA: TGCAGTGCTACCCGACCCGGACTAGCCCGTAATGAG. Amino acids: CSATRPGLARNE. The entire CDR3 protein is CSATRPGLARNEQFF.

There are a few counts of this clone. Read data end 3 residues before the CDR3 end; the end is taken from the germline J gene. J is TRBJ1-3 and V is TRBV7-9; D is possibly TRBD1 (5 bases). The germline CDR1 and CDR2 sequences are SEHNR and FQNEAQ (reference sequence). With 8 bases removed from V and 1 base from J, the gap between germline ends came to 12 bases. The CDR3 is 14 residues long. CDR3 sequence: CASGRTSSGNTIYF. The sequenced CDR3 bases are TGTGCCAGCGGCCGGACATCTTCTGGAAACACC.